Below, one TCR beta chain is given with its context. What it binds is not known. Produced via immunoSEQ multiplex PCR; TCRdb's table is partial and in-frame only. The sample has about 820,000 clones, 92% seen once; the top ten hold less than 25%. This entry is derived from a study of shared clonotypes between healthy human individuals. Overall study findings and caveats: Read depth was anticipated to influence clonotype sharing among donors.

Only CD45RO-negative cells positively selected for CCR7 counted as naive CD8 cells, so terminally differentiated effector memory CD45RA+ cells were excluded. V trimming: 2 bases; J trimming: 7 bases; junction bases outside the gene matches: 11. The CDR3 is 16 residues long. Germline V gene lookup returns CDR1 MNHNS and CDR2 SASEGT. The sequenced sample consisted of naive CD8+ T cells sorted from blood. The sequence was collected from a young man in good health. The chain is built from TRBV6-1 and TRBJ1-2; TRBD1 matches at 9 bases. The CDR3 sequence is CASSEIGTGSGGGYTF. As DNA, the CDR3 is TGTGCCAGCAGTGAAATTGGGACAGGGTCGGGAGGTGGCTACACCTTC.